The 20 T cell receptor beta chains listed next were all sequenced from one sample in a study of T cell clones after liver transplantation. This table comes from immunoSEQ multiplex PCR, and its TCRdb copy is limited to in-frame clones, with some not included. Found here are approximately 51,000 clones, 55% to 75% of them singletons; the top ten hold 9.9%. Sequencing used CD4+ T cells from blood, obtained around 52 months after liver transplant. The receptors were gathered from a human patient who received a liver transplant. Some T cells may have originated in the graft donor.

CDR3 amino acids: CASSQGQGNEKLFF. Written as DNA, the CDR3 is TGTGCCAGCTCACAGGGACAGGGGAATGAAAAACTGTTTTTT. The chain joins TRBV18 to TRBJ1-4; 10 bases align to TRBD1. Germline V gene lookup returns CDR1 KGHSH and CDR2 LQKENI. Losses at the gene ends were 4 bases for V and 5 bases for J; bases not matched to a gene: 1. The CDR3 contains 14 residues.

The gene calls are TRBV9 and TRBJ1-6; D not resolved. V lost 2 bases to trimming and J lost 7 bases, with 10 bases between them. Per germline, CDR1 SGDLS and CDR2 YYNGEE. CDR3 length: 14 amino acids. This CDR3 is CASSVTQGNSPLHF. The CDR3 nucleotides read TGTGCCAGCAGCGTGACCCAAGGAAATTCACCCCTCCACTTT.

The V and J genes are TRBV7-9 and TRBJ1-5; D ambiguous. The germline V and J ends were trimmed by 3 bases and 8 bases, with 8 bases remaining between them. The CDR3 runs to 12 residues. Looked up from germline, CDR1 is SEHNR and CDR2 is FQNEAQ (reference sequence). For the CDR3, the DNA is TGTGCCAGCAGCTTTTTTGGGGAGCCCCAGCATTTT. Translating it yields CASSFFGEPQHF.

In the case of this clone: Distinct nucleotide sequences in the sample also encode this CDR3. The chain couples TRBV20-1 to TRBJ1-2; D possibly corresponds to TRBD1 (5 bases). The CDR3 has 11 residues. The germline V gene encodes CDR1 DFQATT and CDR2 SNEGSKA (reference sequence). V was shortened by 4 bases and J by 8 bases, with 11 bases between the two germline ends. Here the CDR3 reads CSANPKGGYTF. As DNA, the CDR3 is TGCAGTGCTAACCCCAAGGGGGGCTACACCTTC.

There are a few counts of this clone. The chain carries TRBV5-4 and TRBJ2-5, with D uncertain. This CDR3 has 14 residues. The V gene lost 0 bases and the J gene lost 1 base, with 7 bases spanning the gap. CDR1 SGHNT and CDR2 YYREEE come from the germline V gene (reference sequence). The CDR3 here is CASSLGRLQETQYF. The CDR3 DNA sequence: TGTGCCAGCAGCTTGGGCAGGCTCCAAGAGACCCAGTACTTC. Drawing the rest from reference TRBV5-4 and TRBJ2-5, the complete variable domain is ETGVTQSPTHLIKTRGQQVTLRCSSQSGHNTVSWYQQALGQGPQFIFQYYREEENGRGNFPPRFSGLQFPNYSSELNVNALELDDSALYLCASSLGRLQETQYFGPGTRLLVL.

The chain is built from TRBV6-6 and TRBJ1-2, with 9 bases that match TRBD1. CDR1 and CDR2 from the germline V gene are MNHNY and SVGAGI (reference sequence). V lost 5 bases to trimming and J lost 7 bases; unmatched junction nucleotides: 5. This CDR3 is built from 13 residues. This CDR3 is CASSGTGKSGYTF. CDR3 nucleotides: TGTGCCAGCAGTGGGACAGGGAAGAGTGGCTACACCTTC.

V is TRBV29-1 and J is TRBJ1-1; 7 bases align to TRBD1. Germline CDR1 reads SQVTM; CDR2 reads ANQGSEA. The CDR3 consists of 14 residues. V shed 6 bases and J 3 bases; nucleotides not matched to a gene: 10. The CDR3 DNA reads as TGCAGCGTCAACCTTGGGACAGTGGACACTGAAGCTTTCTTT. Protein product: CSVNLGTVDTEAFF.

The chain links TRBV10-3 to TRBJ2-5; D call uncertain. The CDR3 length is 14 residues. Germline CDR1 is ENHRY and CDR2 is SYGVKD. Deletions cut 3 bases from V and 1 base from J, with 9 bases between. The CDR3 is CAISEPGLQETQYF. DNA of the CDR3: TGTGCCATCAGTGAACCGGGCCTCCAAGAGACCCAGTACTTC.

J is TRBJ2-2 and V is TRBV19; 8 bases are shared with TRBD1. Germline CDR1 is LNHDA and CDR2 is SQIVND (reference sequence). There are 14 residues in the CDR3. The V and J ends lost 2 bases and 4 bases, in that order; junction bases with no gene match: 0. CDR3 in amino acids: CASSITGGTGELFF. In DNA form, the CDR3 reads TGTGCCAGTAGTATAACAGGGGGCACCGGGGAGCTGTTTTTT.

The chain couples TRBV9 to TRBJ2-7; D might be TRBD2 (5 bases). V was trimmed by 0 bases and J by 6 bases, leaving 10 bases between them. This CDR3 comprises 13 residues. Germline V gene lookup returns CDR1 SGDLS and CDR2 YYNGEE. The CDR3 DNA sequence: TGTGCCAGCAGCGTAGCTACTGGGAGCGAGCAGTACTTC. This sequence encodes CASSVATGSEQYF.

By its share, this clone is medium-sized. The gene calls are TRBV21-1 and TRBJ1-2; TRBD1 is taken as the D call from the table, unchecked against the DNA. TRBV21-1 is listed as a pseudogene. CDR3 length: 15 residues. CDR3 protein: CASSSEKTALYGYTF. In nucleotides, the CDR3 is TGTGCCAGCAGCTCGGAAAAGACAGCGCTCTATGGCTACACCTTC.

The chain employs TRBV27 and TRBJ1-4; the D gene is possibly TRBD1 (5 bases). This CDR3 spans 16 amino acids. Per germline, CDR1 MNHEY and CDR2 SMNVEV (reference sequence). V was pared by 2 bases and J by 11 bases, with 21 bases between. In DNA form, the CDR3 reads TGTGCCAGCAGTTTAGCTTTGGGGGAACCCCGAAAGAAACTGTTTTTT. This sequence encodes CASSLALGEPRKKLFF.

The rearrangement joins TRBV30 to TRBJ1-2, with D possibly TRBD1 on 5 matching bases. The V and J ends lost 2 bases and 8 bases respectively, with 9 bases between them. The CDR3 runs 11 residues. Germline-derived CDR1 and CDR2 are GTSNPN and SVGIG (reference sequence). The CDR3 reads CAWSKGDGYTF. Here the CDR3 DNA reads TGTGCCTGGAGTAAAGGGGACGGCTACACCTTC.

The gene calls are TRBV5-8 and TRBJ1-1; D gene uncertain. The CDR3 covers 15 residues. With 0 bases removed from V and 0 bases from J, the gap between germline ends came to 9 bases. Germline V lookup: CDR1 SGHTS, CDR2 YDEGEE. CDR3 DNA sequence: TGTGCCAGCAGCTTGGCGGGCAGGCTGAACACTGAAGCTTTCTTT. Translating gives CASSLAGRLNTEAFF.

The CDR3 sequence is CASTFWTGNYYGYTF. CDR3 nucleotides: TGTGCCAGCACCTTTTGGACAGGGAATTACTATGGCTACACCTTC. The V and J genes are TRBV5-6 and TRBJ1-2; 8 nucleotides agree with TRBD1. This CDR3 has 15 residues. V was pared by 6 bases and J by 3 bases, with 10 bases of the junction left unmatched. CDR1 is SGHDT and CDR2 is YYEEEE in the germline V gene.

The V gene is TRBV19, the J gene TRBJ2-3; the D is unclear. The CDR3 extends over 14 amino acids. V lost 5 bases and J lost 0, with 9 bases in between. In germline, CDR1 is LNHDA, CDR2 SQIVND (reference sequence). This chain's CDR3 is CASSGRLSTDTQYF. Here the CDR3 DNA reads TGTGCCAGTAGTGGGCGGCTGAGCACAGATACGCAGTATTTT.

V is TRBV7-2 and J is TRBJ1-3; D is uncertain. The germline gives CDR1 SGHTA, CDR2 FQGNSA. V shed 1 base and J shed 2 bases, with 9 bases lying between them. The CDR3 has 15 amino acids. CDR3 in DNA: TGTGCCAGCAGCTTAGAGCGGGGTGCTGGAAACACCATATATTTT. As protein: CASSLERGAGNTIYF.

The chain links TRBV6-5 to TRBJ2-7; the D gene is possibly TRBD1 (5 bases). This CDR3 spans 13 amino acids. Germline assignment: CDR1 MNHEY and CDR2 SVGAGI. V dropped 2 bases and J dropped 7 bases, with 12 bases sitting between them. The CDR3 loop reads CASSYGAGWEQYF. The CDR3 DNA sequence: TGTGCCAGCAGTTACGGGGCAGGCTGGGAGCAGTACTTC.

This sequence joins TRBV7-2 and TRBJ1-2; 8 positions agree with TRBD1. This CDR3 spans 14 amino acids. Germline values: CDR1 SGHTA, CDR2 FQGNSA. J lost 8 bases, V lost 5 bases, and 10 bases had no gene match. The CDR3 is CASSPGQGPLGYTF. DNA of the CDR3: TGTGCCAGCAGCCCAGGACAGGGTCCCTTAGGCTACACCTTC.

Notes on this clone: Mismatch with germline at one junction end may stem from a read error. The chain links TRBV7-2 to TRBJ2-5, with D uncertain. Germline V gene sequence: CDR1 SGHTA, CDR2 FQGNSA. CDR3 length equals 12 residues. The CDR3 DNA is TGTGCCAGCAGCGTAGCCCAAGAGACCCAGTACTTC. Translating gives CASSVAQETQYF.